These T cell receptor beta chains were read from a single sample in a study of blood T cell repertoires in COVID-19. Only in-frame clones appear in the TCRdb table, and some are missing; sequencing was by immunoSEQ multiplex PCR. The sample includes roughly 220,000 clones, approximately 80% seen only once; the top ten take around 20%. Sequencing used peripheral blood. Receptors originate from a man aged 25-40 years with active or convalescent COVID-19. The CDR3 runs from the conserved cysteine through the conserved F or W. Fields, in order: V gene, J gene, clone size, D gene, CDR3 DNA, CDR3 protein. A D gene is named only where the DNA matches it firmly. Size is omitted from some rows. Given values are once, few, many or a class for expanded clones.

TRBV11-2	TRBJ2-2	-	TRBD1	TGTGCCAGCAGCAACAGGGGGTCCAAAGGGACCGGGGAGCTGTTTTTT	CASSNRGSKGTGELFF
TRBV2	TRBJ1-2	-	TRBD1	TGTGCCAGCACCAACCCCGGAGGGACAGGGGAGGACTATGGCTACACCTTC	CASTNPGGTGEDYGYTF
TRBV4-1	TRBJ1-3	-	-	TGCGCCAGCAGCCAAGGGGCAGGGGTAGGCTCTGGAAACACCATATATTTT	CASSQGAGVGSGNTIYF
TRBV30	TRBJ1-2	-	-	TGTGCCCTCTTTGTCGGCTATGGCTACACCTTC	CALFVGYGYTF
TRBV28	TRBJ1-5	few	-	TGTGCCAGCAGTTTTCCGTGGCATTTT	CASSFPWHF
TRBV24-1	TRBJ2-5	few	-	TGTGCCACCAGTGATAGTAGGGGAAGGCAAGAGACCCAGTACTTC	CATSDSRGRQETQYF
TRBV6-5	TRBJ1-2	-	TRBD1	TGTGCCAGCAGTTACACCGGACAGGGGGCTGGCTACACCTTC	CASSYTGQGAGYTF
TRBV18	TRBJ1-1	-	-	TGTGCCAGCTCCCAGGCGGGGAGCCTGTGGACTGAAGCTTTCTTT	CASSQAGSLWTEAFF
TRBV28	TRBJ1-2	-	-	TGTGCCAGCAGTGGCTCGGACACTGCAAACGCCAACTATGGCTACACCTTC	CASSGSDTANANYGYTF
TRBV12-3/TRBV12-4	TRBJ1-5	once	-	TGTGCCAGCAGTTTAGCCTCAGGGAATCCCCAGCATTTT	CASSLASGNPQHF
TRBV7-2	TRBJ2-7	-	-	TGTGCCAGCAGCTTAGGGGGAGGTGAGCAGTACTTC	CASSLGGGEQYF
TRBV11-3	TRBJ1-3	-	-	TGTGCCAGCAGCTTAGGGGGCGGCCCTGGAAACACCATATATTTT	CASSLGGGPGNTIYF
TRBV19	TRBJ1-6	-	-	TGTGCCAGTAGCCATATACAGATCTCCTATAATTCACCCCTCCACTTT	CASSHIQISYNSPLHF
TRBV19	TRBJ2-5	few	-	TGTGCCAGTTCTAAAGCGGAGAGAGAGACCCAGTACTTC	CASSKAERETQYF
TRBV4-1	TRBJ2-1	few	-	TGCGCCAGCAGCCATCTCCCGGGACTGAACAATGAGCAGTTCTTC	CASSHLPGLNNEQFF
TRBV28	TRBJ1-2	few	TRBD1	TGTGCCAGCAGCGACAGGGGCTATGGCTACACCTTC	CASSDRGYGYTF